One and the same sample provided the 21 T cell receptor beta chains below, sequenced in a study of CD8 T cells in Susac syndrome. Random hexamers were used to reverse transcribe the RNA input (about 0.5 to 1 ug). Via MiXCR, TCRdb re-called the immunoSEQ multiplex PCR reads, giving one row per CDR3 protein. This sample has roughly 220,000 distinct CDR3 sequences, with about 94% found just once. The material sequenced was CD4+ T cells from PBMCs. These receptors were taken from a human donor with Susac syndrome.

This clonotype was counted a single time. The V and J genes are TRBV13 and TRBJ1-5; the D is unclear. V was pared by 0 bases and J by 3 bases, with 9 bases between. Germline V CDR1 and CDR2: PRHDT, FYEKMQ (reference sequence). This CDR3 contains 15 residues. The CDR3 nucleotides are TGTGCCAGCAGCTTAGGTGGGGTAGACAATCAGCCCCAGCATTTT. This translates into CASSLGGVDNQPQHF. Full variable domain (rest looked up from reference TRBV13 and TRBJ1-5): AAGVIQSPRHLIKEKRETATLKCYPIPRHDTVYWYQQGPGQDPQFLISFYEKMQSDKGSIPDRFSAQQFSDYHSELNMSSLELGDSALYFCASSLGGVDNQPQHFGDGTRLSIL.

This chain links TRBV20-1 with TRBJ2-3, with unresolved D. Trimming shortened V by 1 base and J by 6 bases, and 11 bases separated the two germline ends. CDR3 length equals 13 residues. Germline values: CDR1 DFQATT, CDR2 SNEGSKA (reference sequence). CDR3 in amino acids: CSARASWMDTQYF. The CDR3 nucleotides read TGCAGTGCTAGAGCTTCTTGGATGGATACGCAGTATTTT.

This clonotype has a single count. The chain's CDR3 is CSARGGGLMNTEAFF. CDR3 nucleotide sequence: TGCAGTGCTAGAGGAGGGGGGCTTATGAACACTGAAGCTTTCTTT. This chain uses TRBV20-1 with TRBJ1-1, with D tentatively TRBD1 (6 bases). The CDR3 loop spans 15 amino acids. V gave up 1 base and J gave up 0 bases, with 12 bases separating them. Germline V gene lookup returns CDR1 DFQATT and CDR2 SNEGSKA (reference sequence).

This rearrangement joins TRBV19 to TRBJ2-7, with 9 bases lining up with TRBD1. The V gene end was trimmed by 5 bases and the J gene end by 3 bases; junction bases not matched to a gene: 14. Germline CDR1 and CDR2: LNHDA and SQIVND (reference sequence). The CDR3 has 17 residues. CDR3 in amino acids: CASSAGQGRRGFYEQYF. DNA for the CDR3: TGTGCCAGTAGTGCGGGACAGGGCCGGAGAGGTTTCTACGAGCAGTACTTC.

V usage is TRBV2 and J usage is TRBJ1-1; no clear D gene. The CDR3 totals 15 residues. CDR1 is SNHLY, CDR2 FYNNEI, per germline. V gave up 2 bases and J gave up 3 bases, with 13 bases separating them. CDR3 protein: CASSEWSTGDTEAFF. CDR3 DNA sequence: TGTGCCAGCAGTGAATGGTCAACGGGTGACACTGAAGCTTTCTTT.

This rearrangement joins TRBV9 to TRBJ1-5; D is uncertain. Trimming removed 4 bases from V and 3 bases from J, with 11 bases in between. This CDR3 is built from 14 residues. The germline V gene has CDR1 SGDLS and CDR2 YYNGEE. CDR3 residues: CASSIEGINQPQHF. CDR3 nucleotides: TGTGCCAGCAGCATAGAGGGTATCAATCAGCCCCAGCATTTT.

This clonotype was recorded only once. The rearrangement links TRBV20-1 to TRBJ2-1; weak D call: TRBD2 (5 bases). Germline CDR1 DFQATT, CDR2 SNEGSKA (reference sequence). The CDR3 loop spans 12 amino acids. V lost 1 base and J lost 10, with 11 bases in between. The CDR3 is CSARVPGLEQFF. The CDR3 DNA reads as TGCAGTGCTAGAGTCCCGGGGTTGGAGCAGTTCTTC.

CDR3 bases: TGTGCCAGCAGCTCCCCTTTGCCAGGCGGGGGGGCGGACAATGAGCAGTTCTTC. This gives the protein CASSSPLPGGGADNEQFF. The gene calls are TRBV9 and TRBJ2-1; 9 bases fit TRBD2. V was clipped by 4 bases and J by 5 bases; unmatched bases: 16. The CDR3 has 18 residues. CDR1 and CDR2 (germline): SGDLS, YYNGEE.

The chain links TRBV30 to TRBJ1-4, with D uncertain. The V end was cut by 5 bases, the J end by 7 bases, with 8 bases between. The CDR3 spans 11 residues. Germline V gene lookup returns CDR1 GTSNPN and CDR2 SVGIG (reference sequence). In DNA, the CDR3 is TGTGCCTGGGAAGTTGGTGAAAAACTGTTTTTT. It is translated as CAWEVGEKLFF.

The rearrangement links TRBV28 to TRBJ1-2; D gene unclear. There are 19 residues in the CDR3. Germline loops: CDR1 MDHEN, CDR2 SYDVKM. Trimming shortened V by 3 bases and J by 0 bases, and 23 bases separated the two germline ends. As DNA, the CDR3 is TGTGCCAGCAGTTTGGCGGATGTGGCAGGCCTAATTACTAACTATGGCTACACCTTC. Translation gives CASSLADVAGLITNYGYTF.

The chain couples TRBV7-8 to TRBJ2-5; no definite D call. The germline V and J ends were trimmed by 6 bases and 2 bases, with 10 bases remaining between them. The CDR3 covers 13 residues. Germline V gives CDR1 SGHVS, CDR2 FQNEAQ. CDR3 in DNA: TGTGCCAGCAGGAAATCGCCGCAAGAGACCCAGTACTTC. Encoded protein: CASRKSPQETQYF.

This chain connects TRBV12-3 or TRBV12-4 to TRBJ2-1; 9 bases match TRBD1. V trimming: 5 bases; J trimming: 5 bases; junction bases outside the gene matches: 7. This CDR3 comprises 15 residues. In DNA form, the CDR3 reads TGTGCCAGCAGTACCGGGACAGGGCCAAACAATGAGCAGTTCTTC. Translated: CASSTGTGPNNEQFF.

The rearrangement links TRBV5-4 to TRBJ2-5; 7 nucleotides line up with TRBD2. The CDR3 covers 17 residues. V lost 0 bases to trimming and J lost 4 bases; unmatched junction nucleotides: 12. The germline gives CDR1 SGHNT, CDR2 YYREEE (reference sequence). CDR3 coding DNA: TGTGCCAGCAGCTTGGATGGTGTGGGAGGGGATGGAGAGACCCAGTACTTC. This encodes CASSLDGVGGDGETQYF.

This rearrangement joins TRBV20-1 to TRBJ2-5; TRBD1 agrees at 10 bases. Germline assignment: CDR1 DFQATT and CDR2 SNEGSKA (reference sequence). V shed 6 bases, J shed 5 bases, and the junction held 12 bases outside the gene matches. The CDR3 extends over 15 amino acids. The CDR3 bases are TGCAGTGCCCAGACAGGGGGCTCTTTCGCGGAGACCCAGTACTTC. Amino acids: CSAQTGGSFAETQYF.

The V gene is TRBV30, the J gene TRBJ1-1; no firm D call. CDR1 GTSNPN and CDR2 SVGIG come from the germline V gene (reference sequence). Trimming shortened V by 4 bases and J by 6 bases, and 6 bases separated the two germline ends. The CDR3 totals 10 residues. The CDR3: CAWKEAEAFF. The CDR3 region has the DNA TGTGCCTGGAAAGAGGCTGAAGCTTTCTTT.

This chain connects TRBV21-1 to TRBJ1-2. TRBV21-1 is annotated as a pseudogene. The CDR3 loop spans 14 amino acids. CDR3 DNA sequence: TGTGCCAGCAGCAAAATGGTCGTCCTCTATGGCTACACCTTC. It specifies CASSKMVVLYGYTF.

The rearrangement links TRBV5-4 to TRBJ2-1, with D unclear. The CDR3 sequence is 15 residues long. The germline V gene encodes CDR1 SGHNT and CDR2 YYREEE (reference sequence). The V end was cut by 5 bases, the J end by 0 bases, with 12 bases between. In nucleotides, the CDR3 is TGTGCCAGCAGTTCGAGAGGACGCTCCTACAATGAGCAGTTCTTC. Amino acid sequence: CASSSRGRSYNEQFF.

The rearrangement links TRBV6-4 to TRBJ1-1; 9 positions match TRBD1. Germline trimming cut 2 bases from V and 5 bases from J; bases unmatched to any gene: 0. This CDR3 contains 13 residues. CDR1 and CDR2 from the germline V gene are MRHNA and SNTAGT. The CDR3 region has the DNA TGTGCCAGCAGTGACGGACAGGGGACTGAAGCTTTCTTT. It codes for CASSDGQGTEAFF.

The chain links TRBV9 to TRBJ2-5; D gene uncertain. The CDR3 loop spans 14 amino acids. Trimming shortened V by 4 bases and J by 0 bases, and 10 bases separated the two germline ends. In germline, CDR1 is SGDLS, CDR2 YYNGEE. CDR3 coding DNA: TGTGCCAGCAGCTCTAACCCAGACCAAGAGACCCAGTACTTC. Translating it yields CASSSNPDQETQYF.

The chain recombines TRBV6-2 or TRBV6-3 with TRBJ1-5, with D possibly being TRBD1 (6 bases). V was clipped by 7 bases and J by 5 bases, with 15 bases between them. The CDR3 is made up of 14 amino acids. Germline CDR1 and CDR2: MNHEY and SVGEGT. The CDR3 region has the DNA TGTGCCAGCACCCAGACTGAGGGGGATCAGCCCCAGCATTTT. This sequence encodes CASTQTEGDQPQHF.

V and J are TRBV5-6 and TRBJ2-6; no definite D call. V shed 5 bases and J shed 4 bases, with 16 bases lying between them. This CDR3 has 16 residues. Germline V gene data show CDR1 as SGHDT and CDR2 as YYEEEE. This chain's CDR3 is CASSPMGQIGANVLTF. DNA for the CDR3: TGTGCCAGCAGTCCGATGGGTCAGATCGGGGCCAACGTCCTGACTTTC.